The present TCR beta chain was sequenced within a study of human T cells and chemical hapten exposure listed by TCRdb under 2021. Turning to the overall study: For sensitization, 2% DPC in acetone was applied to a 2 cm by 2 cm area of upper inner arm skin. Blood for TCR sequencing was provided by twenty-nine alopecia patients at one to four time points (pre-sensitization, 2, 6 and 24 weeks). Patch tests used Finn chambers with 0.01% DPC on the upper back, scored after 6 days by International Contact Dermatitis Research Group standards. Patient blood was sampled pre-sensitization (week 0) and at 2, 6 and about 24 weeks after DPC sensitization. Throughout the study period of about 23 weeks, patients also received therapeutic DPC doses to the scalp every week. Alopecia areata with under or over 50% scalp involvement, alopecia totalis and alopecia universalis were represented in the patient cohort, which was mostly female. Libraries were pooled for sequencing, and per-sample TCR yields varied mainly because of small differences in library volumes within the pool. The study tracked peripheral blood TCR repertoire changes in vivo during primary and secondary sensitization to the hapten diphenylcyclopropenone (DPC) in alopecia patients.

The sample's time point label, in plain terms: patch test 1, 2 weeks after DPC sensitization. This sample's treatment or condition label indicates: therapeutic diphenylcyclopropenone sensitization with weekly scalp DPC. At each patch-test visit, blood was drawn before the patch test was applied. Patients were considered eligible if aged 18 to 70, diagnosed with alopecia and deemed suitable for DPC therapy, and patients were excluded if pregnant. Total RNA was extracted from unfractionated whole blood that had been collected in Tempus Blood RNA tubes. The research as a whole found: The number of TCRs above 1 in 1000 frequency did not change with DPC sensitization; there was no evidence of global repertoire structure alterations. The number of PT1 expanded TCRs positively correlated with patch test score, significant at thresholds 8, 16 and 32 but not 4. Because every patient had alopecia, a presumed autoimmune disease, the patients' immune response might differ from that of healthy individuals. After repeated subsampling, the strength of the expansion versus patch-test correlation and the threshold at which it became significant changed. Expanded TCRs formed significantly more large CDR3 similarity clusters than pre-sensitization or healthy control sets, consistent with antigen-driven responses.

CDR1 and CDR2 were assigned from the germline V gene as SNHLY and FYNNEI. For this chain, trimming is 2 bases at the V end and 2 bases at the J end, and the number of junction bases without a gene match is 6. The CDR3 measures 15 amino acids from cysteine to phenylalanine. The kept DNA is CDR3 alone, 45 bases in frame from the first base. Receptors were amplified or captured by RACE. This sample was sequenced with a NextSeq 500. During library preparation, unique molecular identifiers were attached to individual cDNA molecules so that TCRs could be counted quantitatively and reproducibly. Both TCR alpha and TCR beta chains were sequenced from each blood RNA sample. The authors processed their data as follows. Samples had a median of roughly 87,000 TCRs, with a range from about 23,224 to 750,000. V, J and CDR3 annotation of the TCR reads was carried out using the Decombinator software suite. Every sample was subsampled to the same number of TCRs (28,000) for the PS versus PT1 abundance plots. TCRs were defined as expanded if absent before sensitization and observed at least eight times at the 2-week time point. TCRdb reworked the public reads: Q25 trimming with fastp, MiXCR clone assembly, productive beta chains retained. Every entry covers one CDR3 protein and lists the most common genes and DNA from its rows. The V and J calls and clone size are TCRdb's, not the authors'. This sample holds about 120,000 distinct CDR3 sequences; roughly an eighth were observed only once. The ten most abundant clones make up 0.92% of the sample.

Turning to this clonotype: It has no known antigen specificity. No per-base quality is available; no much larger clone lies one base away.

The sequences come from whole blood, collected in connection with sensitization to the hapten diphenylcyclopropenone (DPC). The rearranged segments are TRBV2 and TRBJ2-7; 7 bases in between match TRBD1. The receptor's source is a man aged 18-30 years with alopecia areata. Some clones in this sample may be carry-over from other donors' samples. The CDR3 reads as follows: CASSEWGQSTYEQYF. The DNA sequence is TGTGCCAGCAGTGAATGGGGACAGTCAACCTACGAGCAGTACTTC.